This T cell receptor (beta chain) was sequenced for a study of sequential checkpoint blockade in melanoma. Treatment: randomized to nivolumab then ipilimumab (arm A) or the reverse (arm B). TCRdb keeps only in-frame clones here, not all; method: immunoSEQ multiplex PCR. The sample lists tens of thousands of clones, 82% seen once, with approximately 10% in the top ten. The material sequenced was CD8+ T cells sorted from blood (inferred from file names), taken from a patient given nivolumab and ipilimumab in sequence. This clonotype originated in a human donor with melanoma.

The CDR3 DNA is TGTGCCAGCAGCAGCCGACAGGGGGCCCCGTCTTACGAGCAGTACTTC. Translating gives CASSSRQGAPSYEQYF. The chain couples TRBV21-1 to TRBJ2-7; the D call in the table, TRBD1, was not verified against the DNA. TRBV21-1 is described as a pseudogene. The CDR3 extends over 16 amino acids.